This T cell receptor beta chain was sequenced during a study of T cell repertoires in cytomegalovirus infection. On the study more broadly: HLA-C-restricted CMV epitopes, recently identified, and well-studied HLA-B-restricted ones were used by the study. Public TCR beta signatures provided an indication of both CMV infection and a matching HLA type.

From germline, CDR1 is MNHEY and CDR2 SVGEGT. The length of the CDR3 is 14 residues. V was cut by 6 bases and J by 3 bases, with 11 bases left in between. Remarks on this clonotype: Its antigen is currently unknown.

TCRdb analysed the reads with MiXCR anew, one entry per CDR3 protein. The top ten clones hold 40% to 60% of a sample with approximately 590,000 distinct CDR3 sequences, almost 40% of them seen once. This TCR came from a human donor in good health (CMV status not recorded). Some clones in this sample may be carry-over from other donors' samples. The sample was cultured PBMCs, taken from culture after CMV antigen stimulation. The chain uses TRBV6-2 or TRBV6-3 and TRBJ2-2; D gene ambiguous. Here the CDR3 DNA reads TGTGCCAGCAGCGCCCGGTCGGACACCGGGGAGCTGTTTTTT. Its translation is CASSARSDTGELFF.